Shown below are 10 T cell receptor beta chains from a single sample sequenced in a study of T cells in Graves' hyperthyroidism and ophthalmopathy. Template material for amplifying TCR beta CDR3 regions consisted of RNA transcripts. Primed by the HTBI set, a first-round RT-PCR was run on the TCR CDR3. In TCRdb, the multiplex PCR reads were re-called with MiXCR into one record per CDR3 protein. The sample has about 290,000 distinct CDR3 sequences, roughly 15% seen once. Sequencing used blood. The origin of the receptors is a man younger than 40 with Graves' hyperthyroidism.

The V call is TRBV15, the J call TRBJ2-1; 9 nucleotides match TRBD1. Trimming removed 4 bases from V and 7 bases from J; junction bases left unmatched: 8. Germline values: CDR1 LNHNV, CDR2 YYDKDF (reference sequence). There are 15 residues in the CDR3. The CDR3 DNA reads TGTGCCACCAGCATACTCCGGGACAGGGCGAATGAGCAGTTCTTC. Translating it yields CATSILRDRANEQFF.

The chain recombines TRBV12-3 or TRBV12-4 with TRBJ1-4; D is undetermined. This CDR3 has 16 amino acids. V gave up 8 bases and J gave up 5 bases, with 21 bases separating them. CDR3 protein: CASREVGGGRNEKLFF. The CDR3 DNA follows: TGTGCCAGCCGGGAGGTGGGCGGAGGTAGAAATGAAAAACTGTTTTTT.

This clonotype was picked up a small number of times. A read error is possible here, since a much larger clone lies one base away. The CDR3 spells CASSLRRGSPYGQYF. The DNA for the CDR3 is TGTGCCAGCAGCTTAAGGCGCGGGAGCCCCTACGGGCAGTACTTC. V gene TRBV11-2 combines with J gene TRBJ2-7; 7 positions agree with TRBD2. The CDR3 runs 15 residues. CDR1 is SGHAT and CDR2 is FQNNGV in the germline V gene.

This clonotype was observed at least ten times. This chain connects TRBV11-1 to TRBJ1-1; D gene uncertain. The CDR3 consists of 14 residues. Germline CDR1 and CDR2: SGHAT and FQDESV (reference sequence). Trimming stripped 0 bases from V and 1 base from J, with 6 bases between. The CDR3 DNA follows: TGTGCCAGCAGCTTAGCAGGGTGGAACACTGAAGCTTTCTTT. It specifies CASSLAGWNTEAFF.

This clonotype was detected ten times or more. This sequence joins TRBV20-1 and TRBJ1-5, with TRBD1 identical over 7 bases. The CDR3 is 14 residues long. After removal of 5 bases from V and 6 bases from J, the junction contained 10 bases not matched to a gene. Germline V gene sequence: CDR1 DFQATT, CDR2 SNEGSKA (reference sequence). The CDR3 DNA sequence: TGCAGTGCTGTACCTCAGACAGGGCTTCAGCCCCAGCATTTT. This encodes CSAVPQTGLQPQHF.

This clonotype came up many times. The rearrangement joins TRBV25-1 to TRBJ2-5, with D perhaps TRBD1 (6 bases). V lost 4 bases, J lost 4 bases, and 16 bases lay in between. Germline CDR1 MGHDK, CDR2 SYGVNS. CDR3 length equals 15 residues. CDR3 nucleotides: TGTGCCAGCAGTGGAGGGACACACCGAGGAGAGACCCAGTACTTC. The encoded protein is CASSGGTHRGETQYF.

There are many counts of this clonotype. This chain joins TRBV28 and TRBJ1-1; D call uncertain. From germline, CDR1 is MDHEN and CDR2 SYDVKM. The V gene lost 3 bases and the J gene lost 3 bases, with 8 bases spanning the gap. CDR3 length: 13 amino acids. CDR3 sequence reads: CASSLGLHTEAFF. CDR3 nucleotide sequence: TGTGCCAGCAGTTTGGGTCTTCACACTGAAGCTTTCTTT.

V usage is TRBV3-1 and J usage is TRBJ2-5; TRBD2 matches 11 bases. The V gene end was trimmed by 4 bases and the J gene end by 5 bases; junction bases not matched to a gene: 12. From germline, CDR1 is LGHDT and CDR2 YNNKEL (reference sequence). The CDR3 contains 17 residues. CDR3 in DNA: TGTGCCAGCAGCCTTCTAGCGGGAGGCCCGTCCCGGGAGACCCAGTACTTC. It yields the protein CASSLLAGGPSRETQYF.

This clonotype was counted many times. The chain recombines TRBV2 with TRBJ2-1; the D is unclear. This CDR3 comprises 15 residues. V was cut by 5 bases and J by 4 bases, with 15 bases left in between. CDR1 is SNHLY and CDR2 is FYNNEI in the germline V gene. The CDR3: CASSLDSSPYNEQFF. The CDR3 DNA is TGTGCCAGCAGTCTAGACTCCTCCCCTTACAATGAGCAGTTCTTC.

This clonotype occurred many times. The chain links TRBV30 to TRBJ2-7, with 9 bases identical to TRBD1. The germline V gene has CDR1 GTSNPN and CDR2 SVGIG (reference sequence). With V trimmed by 7 bases and J by 4 bases, 5 bases remained unmatched. The CDR3 length is 12 residues. The CDR3 spells CASTGQGYEQYF. The DNA for the CDR3 is TGTGCCTCTACGGGACAGGGATACGAGCAGTACTTC.